In its sample, the clone carrying this TCR beta chain was seen a few times. The antigen remains undetermined. Trimming removed 5 bases from V and 0 bases from J, with 8 bases in between. Germline values: CDR1 SGHTA, CDR2 FQGNSA. CDR3 length: 14 amino acids. The sample originates from a study of T cells in Graves' hyperthyroidism and ophthalmopathy. The overall study: Peripheral blood specimens were obtained at initial diagnosis, prior to any treatment.

Exclusions: uncontrolled infection, other autoimmune disease, pregnancy, lactation. RNA transcripts were the template for amplifying TCR beta CDR3 regions. The HTBI primer set was used in a first-round RT-PCR of the TCR CDR3. TCRdb fed the multiplex PCR reads into MiXCR, producing one record per CDR3 protein. The sample consists of approximately 630,000 distinct CDR3 sequences, under 20% of them appearing once. Study results and caveats: Blood also showed most of the thyroid clonotypes that were expanded above 0.001.

The chain links TRBV7-2 to TRBJ2-4; no clear D gene. This TCR derives from a woman between 25 and 40 years old with Graves' hyperthyroidism. The sequencing input was blood. The CDR3 loop reads CASSPVVAKNIQYF. The CDR3 coding sequence is TGTGCCAGCAGCCCGGTGGTAGCCAAAAACATTCAGTACTTC.